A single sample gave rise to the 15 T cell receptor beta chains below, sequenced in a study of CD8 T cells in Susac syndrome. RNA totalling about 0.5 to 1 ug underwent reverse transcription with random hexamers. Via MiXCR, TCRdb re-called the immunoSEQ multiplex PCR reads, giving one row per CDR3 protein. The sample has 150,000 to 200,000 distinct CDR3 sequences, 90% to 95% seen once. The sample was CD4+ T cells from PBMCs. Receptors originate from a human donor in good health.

CDR3 nucleotides: TGTGCCAGCAGTTTAATTCCCCAGGGGGTTGGGGCCAACGTCCTGACTTTC. It is translated as CASSLIPQGVGANVLTF. The chain has TRBV28 and TRBJ2-6; 7 nucleotides match TRBD1. The CDR3 has 17 amino acids. J gave up 3 bases and V 2 bases, and 7 bases lay outside the gene matches. Germline assignment: CDR1 MDHEN and CDR2 SYDVKM.

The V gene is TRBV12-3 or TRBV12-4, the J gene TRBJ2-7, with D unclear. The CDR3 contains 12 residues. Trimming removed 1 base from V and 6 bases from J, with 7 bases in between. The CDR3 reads CASSLGTTEQYF. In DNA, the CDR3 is TGTGCCAGCAGTTTAGGGACCACCGAGCAGTACTTC.

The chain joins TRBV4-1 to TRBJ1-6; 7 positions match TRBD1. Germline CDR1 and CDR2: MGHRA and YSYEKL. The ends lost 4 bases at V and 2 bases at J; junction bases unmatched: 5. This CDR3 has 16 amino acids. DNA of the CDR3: TGCGCCAGCAGCCTCACTCAGGGGGCCTATAATTCACCCCTCCACTTT. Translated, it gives CASSLTQGAYNSPLHF.

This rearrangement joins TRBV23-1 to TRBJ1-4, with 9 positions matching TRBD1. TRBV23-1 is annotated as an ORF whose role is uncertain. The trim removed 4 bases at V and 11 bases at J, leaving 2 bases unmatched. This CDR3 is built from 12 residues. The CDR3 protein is CASSRDRAKLFF. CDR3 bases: TGCGCCAGCAGTCGGGACAGGGCCAAACTGTTTTTT.

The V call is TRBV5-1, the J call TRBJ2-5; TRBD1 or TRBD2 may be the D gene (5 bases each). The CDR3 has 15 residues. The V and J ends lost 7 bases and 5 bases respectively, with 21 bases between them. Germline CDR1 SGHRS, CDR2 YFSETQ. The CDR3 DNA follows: TGCGCCAGCCGTCCGAGGGCCGTAGGGGTGGAGACCCAGTACTTC. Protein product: CASRPRAVGVETQYF.

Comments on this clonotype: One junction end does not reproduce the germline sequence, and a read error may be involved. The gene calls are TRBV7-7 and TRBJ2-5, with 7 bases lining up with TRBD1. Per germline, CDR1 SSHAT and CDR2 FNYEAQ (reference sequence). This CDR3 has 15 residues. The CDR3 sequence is CASSLGTVSAETQYF. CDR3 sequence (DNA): TGTGCTAGCAGCTTAGGGACAGTGTCCGCGGAGACCCAGTACTTC.

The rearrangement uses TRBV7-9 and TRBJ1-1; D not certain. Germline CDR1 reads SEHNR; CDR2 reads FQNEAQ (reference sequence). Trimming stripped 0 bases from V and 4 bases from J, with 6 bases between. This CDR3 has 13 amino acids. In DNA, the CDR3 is TGTGCCAGCAGCTTAGCTGAGGTCACTGAAGCTTTCTTT. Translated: CASSLAEVTEAFF. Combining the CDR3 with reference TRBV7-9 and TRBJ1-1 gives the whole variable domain DTGVSQNPRHKITKRGQNVTFRCDPISEHNRLYWYRQTLGQGPEFLTYFQNEAQLEKSRLLSDRFSAERPKGSFSTLEIQRTEQGDSAMYLCASSLAEVTEAFFGQGTRLTVV.

CDR3 residues: CASSNTGASTNEKLFF. CDR3 coding DNA: TGTGCCAGCAGTAATACAGGGGCCTCAACTAATGAAAAACTGTTTTTT. The V call is TRBV2, the J call TRBJ1-4; 7 bases fit TRBD1. Germline V gene sequence: CDR1 SNHLY, CDR2 FYNNEI. The CDR3 contains 16 residues. J gave up 0 bases and V 5 bases, and 6 bases lay outside the gene matches.

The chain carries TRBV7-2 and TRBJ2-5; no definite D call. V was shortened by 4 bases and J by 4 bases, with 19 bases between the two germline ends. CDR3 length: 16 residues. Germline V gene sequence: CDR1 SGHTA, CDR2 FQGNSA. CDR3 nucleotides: TGTGCCAGCAGCTCCTTAGGCCCCTTCGGGTTAGAGACCCAGTACTTC. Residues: CASSSLGPFGLETQYF.

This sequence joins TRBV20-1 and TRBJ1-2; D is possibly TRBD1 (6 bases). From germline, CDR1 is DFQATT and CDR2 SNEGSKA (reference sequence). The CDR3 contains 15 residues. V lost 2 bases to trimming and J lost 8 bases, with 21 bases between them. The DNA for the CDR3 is TGCAGTGCTAGATTACCAAGCGGAGGGGGTGGCGGCTACACCTTC. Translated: CSARLPSGGGGGYTF.

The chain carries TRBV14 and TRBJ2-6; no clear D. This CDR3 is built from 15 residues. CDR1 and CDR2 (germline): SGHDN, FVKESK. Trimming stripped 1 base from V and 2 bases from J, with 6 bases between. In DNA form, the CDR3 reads TGTGCCAGCAGCCAAGGGGTAGCTGGGGCCAACGTCCTGACTTTC. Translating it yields CASSQGVAGANVLTF.

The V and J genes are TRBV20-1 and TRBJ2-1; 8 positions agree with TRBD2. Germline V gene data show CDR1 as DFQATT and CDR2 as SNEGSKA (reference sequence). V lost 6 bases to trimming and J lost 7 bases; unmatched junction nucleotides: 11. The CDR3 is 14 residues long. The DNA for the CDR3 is TGCAGTGCCGAGGGGCGGGGGGTGATGAATGAGCAGTTCTTC. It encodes CSAEGRGVMNEQFF.

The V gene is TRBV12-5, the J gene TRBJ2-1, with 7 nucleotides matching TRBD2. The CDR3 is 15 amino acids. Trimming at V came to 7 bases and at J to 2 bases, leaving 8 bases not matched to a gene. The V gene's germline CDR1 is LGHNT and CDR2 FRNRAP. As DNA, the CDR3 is TGTGCTAGTGCCCTCGGGGGGAAGGCCTACAATGAGCAGTTCTTC. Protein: CASALGGKAYNEQFF.

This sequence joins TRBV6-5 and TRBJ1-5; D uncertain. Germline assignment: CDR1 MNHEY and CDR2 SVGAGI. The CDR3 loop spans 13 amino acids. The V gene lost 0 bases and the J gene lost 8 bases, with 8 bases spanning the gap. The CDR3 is CASSYSRDKPQHF. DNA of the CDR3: TGTGCCAGCAGTTACTCAAGGGATAAGCCCCAGCATTTT.

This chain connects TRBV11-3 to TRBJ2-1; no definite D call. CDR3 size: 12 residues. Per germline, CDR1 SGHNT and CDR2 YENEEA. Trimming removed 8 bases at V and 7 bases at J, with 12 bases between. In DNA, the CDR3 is TGTGCCAGCGCAAATGCGGAAAATGAGCAGTTCTTC. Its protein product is CASANAENEQFF.